This TCR delta chain is drawn from a study of gamma-delta T cells after stem cell transplantation. There are 24 residues in the CDR3. The V end lost 1 base, the J end lost 1 base, and 39 bases lay between the germline ends. The germline CDR1 and CDR2 sequences are GEAIGNYY and EKD. The table lists this clone with a few counts. Translating this DNA gives a protein that differs at residue 18 from the TCRdb one, which belongs to a much larger clone; a read error is likely, and the protein shown is this translation. TCRdb reprocessed the RT-PCR reads using CATT. The sample includes over a thousand delta-chain clones, about 1.7% of them seen just once.

This TCR was sampled from a human donor. It is not recorded whose cells these are; they may come from a transplant donor. V gene TRDV2 combines with J gene TRDJ1; D could derive from TRDD2 or TRDD3 (5 bases each). Input material: gamma-delta T cells. This chain's CDR3 is CACDTVLGRDPNELVSTCTDKLIF. The CDR3 bases are TGTGCCTGTGACACGGTATTGGGACGCGATCCTAATGAACTGGTCTCGACGTGCACCGATAAACTCATCTTT.